This T cell receptor (beta chain) was obtained from a study of shared clonotypes between healthy human individuals. Background on the study: Aged 18 to 49, the donors were a couple of women and a few men. General study findings and limits: Read depth was anticipated to influence clonotype sharing among donors. Naive subsets, compared against memory subsets, generally had larger estimated richness values.

On this clone itself: Its antigen is unidentified.

Deep was the level used in running the assay. Libraries were prepared by immunoSEQ multiplex PCR; TCRdb keeps only in-frame clonotypes and omits some of them. The top ten hold about 1.7% of the sample, which has fewer than 850,000 clones, about three quarters seen once. Trimming took off 3 bases at V and 3 bases at J, with 6 bases between the two ends. The CDR3 sequence is 12 residues long. CDR1 SGHRS and CDR2 YFSETQ come from the germline V gene. This chain uses TRBV5-1 with TRBJ1-2; D gene unclear. The specimen sequenced was memory CD4+ T cells sorted from blood. This sample's subset: CD45RA-negative fraction. The TCR sequence derives from a woman in her 30s in good health. The CDR3 is CASSSSDYGYTF. As DNA, the CDR3 is TGCGCCAGCAGCTCCTCGGACTATGGCTACACCTTC.